The 30 T cell receptor beta chains listed next were all sequenced from one sample in a study of blood T cell repertoires in COVID-19. Produced via immunoSEQ multiplex PCR; TCRdb's table is partial and in-frame only. The sample includes 120,000 or so clones, over 65% of them seen just once. Material for sequencing was peripheral blood. These receptors were collected from a woman older than 75 with acute or convalescent COVID-19.

V and J are TRBV2 and TRBJ2-1; 7 positions match TRBD2. Germline V gene lookup returns CDR1 SNHLY and CDR2 FYNNEI. The CDR3 is 14 amino acids. Trimming cost V 3 bases and J 3 bases; bases outside gene matches: 2. The CDR3 here is CASSERDYYNEQFF. CDR3 coding DNA: TGTGCCAGCAGTGAGCGGGACTACTACAATGAGCAGTTCTTC. Drawing the rest from reference TRBV2 and TRBJ2-1, the complete variable domain is EPEVTQTPSHQVTQMGQEVILRCVPISNHLYFYWYRQILGQKVEFLVSFYNNEISEKSEIFDDQFSVERPDGSNFTLKIRSTKLEDSAMYFCASSERDYYNEQFFGPGTRLTVL.

The J gene is TRBJ2-6, the V gene TRBV2, with 15 bases lining up with TRBD2. V shed 6 bases, J shed 2 bases, and the junction held 2 bases outside the gene matches. The CDR3 length is 17 residues. Germline CDR1 SNHLY, CDR2 FYNNEI. The CDR3 nucleotides read TGTGCCAGCAGCAGGACTAGCGGGAGGGCTGGGGCCAACGTCCTGACTTTC. Its protein is CASSRTSGRAGANVLTF.

V usage is TRBV30 and J usage is TRBJ2-7; possibly TRBD2 for D (5 bases). The CDR3 contains 13 residues. The germline CDR1 and CDR2 sequences are GTSNPN and SVGIG (reference sequence). The V end was cut by 2 bases, the J end by 2 bases, with 10 bases between. The CDR3, as DNA: TGTGCCTGGAGTCTTAGCGTGACCTACGAGCAGTACTTC. Translating gives CAWSLSVTYEQYF.

In this sample, this clone turned up a few times. This rearrangement joins TRBV19 to TRBJ1-2, with 8 bases fitting TRBD1. This CDR3 spans 15 amino acids. V trimming: 5 bases; J trimming: 3 bases; junction bases outside the gene matches: 8. Looked up from germline, CDR1 is LNHDA and CDR2 is SQIVND (reference sequence). The CDR3 spells CASSPQGATDYGYTF. In DNA, the CDR3 is TGTGCCAGTAGTCCCCAGGGGGCGACCGACTATGGCTACACCTTC.

This chain links TRBV2 with TRBJ2-5; possible D gene TRBD1, 5 bases. The CDR3 sequence is 13 residues long. Trimming took 6 bases from V and 7 from J, leaving 15 bases between them. Germline V lookup: CDR1 SNHLY, CDR2 FYNNEI. CDR3: CASSDRGVGTQYF. CDR3 in DNA: TGTGCCAGCAGCGACAGAGGTGTGGGGACCCAGTACTTC.

The chain carries TRBV19 and TRBJ2-1; 7 nucleotides line up with TRBD1. CDR1 LNHDA and CDR2 SQIVND come from the germline V gene (reference sequence). CDR3 length: 16 residues. V lost 6 bases, J lost 0 bases, and 8 bases stayed unmatched. CDR3 sequence (DNA): TGTGCCAGTAGGCCCGGACAGGTGCACTCCTACAATGAGCAGTTCTTC. Translated: CASRPGQVHSYNEQFF.

The chain has TRBV3-1 (or the pseudogene TRBV3-2) and TRBJ1-2; 7 bases match TRBD1. CDR1 and CDR2 from the germline V gene are LGHDT and YNNKEL (reference sequence). V was pared by 1 base and J by 5 bases, with 7 bases of the junction left unmatched. This CDR3 spans 15 amino acids. The CDR3 spells CASSQGDRETYGYTF. The CDR3 DNA reads as TGTGCCAGCAGCCAAGGTGACAGGGAAACTTATGGCTACACCTTC.

This clone was observed many times. This sequence joins TRBV28 and TRBJ2-5, with 7 bases identical to TRBD2. Germline CDR1 is MDHEN and CDR2 is SYDVKM. This CDR3 spans 16 amino acids. Unmatched junction bases numbered 10, after V lost 4 bases and J lost 2 bases. The CDR3 sequence is CASSSRRGRRQETQYF. In DNA form, the CDR3 reads TGTGCCAGCAGTTCCCGTCGCGGGAGAAGGCAAGAGACCCAGTACTTC.

The gene calls are TRBV6-5 and TRBJ2-1, with 9 bases matching TRBD2. Germline V CDR1 and CDR2: MNHEY, SVGAGI. J gave up 4 bases and V 4 bases, and 8 bases lay outside the gene matches. There are 16 residues in the CDR3. CDR3 bases: TGTGCCAGCAGTTCACAAGCGGGAGGCCCTTACAATGAGCAGTTCTTC. Translating gives CASSSQAGGPYNEQFF.

The rearrangement links TRBV5-5 to TRBJ2-3; 12 nucleotides align to TRBD2. Losses at the gene ends were 0 bases for V and 3 bases for J; bases not matched to a gene: 5. This CDR3 has 17 amino acids. The V gene's germline CDR1 is SGHKS and CDR2 YYEKEE (reference sequence). CDR3: CASSLVGTSGPTDTQYF. The DNA for the CDR3 is TGTGCCAGCAGCTTGGTCGGGACTAGCGGGCCTACAGATACGCAGTATTTT.

The gene calls are TRBV11-2 and TRBJ1-1; D is perhaps TRBD1 (5 bases). Germline V lookup: CDR1 SGHAT, CDR2 FQNNGV. V shed 1 base and J shed 8 bases, with 11 bases lying between them. This CDR3 contains 13 residues. CDR3 nucleotide sequence: TGTGCCAGCAGCTTAGTCGCCGCAGGGGAAGCTTTCTTT. This sequence encodes CASSLVAAGEAFF. Combining the CDR3 with reference TRBV11-2 and TRBJ1-1 gives the whole variable domain EAGVAQSPRYKIIEKRQSVAFWCNPISGHATLYWYQQILGQGPKLLIQFQNNGVVDDSQLPKDRFSAERLKGVDSTLKIQPAKLEDSAVYLCASSLVAAGEAFFGQGTRLTVV.

Here the CDR3 DNA reads TGTGCCAGCTCACCATTCCCCGCCGGACAGGGGCGACTTGGCTATGGCTACACCTTC. Its translation is CASSPFPAGQGRLGYGYTF. The genes are TRBV18 and TRBJ1-2; 9 nucleotides match TRBD1. CDR3 length: 19 amino acids. Germline trimming cut 2 bases from V and 4 bases from J; bases unmatched to any gene: 17. Germline-derived CDR1 and CDR2 are KGHSH and LQKENI.

This clone was found a few times. This chain uses TRBV28 with TRBJ1-1; D possibly corresponds to TRBD1 (5 bases). The CDR3 runs to 14 residues. V was pared by 8 bases and J by 0 bases, with 13 bases between. Germline lookup yields CDR1 MDHEN and CDR2 SYDVKM. The CDR3 DNA sequence: TGTGCCAGCGTCTGGGGCAACATGAACACTGAAGCTTTCTTT. Translation gives CASVWGNMNTEAFF.

This chain uses TRBV4-3 with TRBJ2-7, with a weak D call TRBD1 (6 bases). CDR3 length: 15 amino acids. The V gene lost 4 bases and the J gene lost 7 bases, with 20 bases spanning the gap. CDR1 LGHNA and CDR2 YSLEER come from the germline V gene. CDR3 DNA sequence: TGCGCCAGCAGCCGAGAGGGGCAGGGGAGATGGGAGCAGTACTTC. Its protein is CASSREGQGRWEQYF.

This clone has a single count. V is TRBV16 and J is TRBJ2-3, with 11 bases that match TRBD2. Germline-derived CDR1 and CDR2 are KGHSY and FQNENV. The CDR3 is 15 residues long. Trimming took 5 bases from V and 1 from J; bases not matched to a gene: 2. The CDR3 coding sequence is TGTGCCAGCAGCATACTAGCGGGAGGCACAGATACGCAGTATTTT. Its translation is CASSILAGGTDTQYF.

This chain links TRBV5-1 with TRBJ1-5; D gene unclear. Germline assignment: CDR1 SGHRS and CDR2 YFSETQ. The CDR3 length is 14 residues. V was pared by 0 bases and J by 7 bases, with 11 bases between. The CDR3 here is CASSLGTSGQPQHF. CDR3 bases: TGCGCCAGCAGCTTGGGGACCTCGGGGCAGCCCCAGCATTTT.

In its sample, this clone was seen a few times. This chain uses TRBV9 with TRBJ2-7, with 8 positions matching TRBD2. V was clipped by 4 bases and J by 0 bases; unmatched bases: 9. The CDR3 runs to 16 residues. The germline CDR1 and CDR2 sequences are SGDLS and YYNGEE. The CDR3 DNA follows: TGTGCCAGCAGCCCACGGGGTAGCGGGGTCTCCTACGAGCAGTACTTC. Its protein product is CASSPRGSGVSYEQYF.

The J gene is TRBJ1-2, the V gene TRBV4-2; a weak D match, TRBD1 (6 bases). Germline V gene data show CDR1 as LGHNA and CDR2 as YNFKEQ. Trimming took off 7 bases at V and 6 bases at J, with 24 bases between the two ends. The CDR3 length is 16 residues. The CDR3 spells CASTGGRFSGEDGYTF. The DNA of the CDR3 is TGTGCCAGCACCGGGGGCAGGTTCAGCGGGGAAGATGGCTACACCTTC.

Sample share makes this clone medium-sized. This rearrangement joins TRBV4-2 to TRBJ2-7, with D hard to call. The CDR3 has 13 amino acids. Trimming pared 4 bases from V and 7 bases from J, leaving 14 bases between. Germline lookup yields CDR1 LGHNA and CDR2 YNFKEQ. CDR3 coding DNA: TGTGCCAGCAGCCTGACTGCCCTTGAGGAGCAGTACTTC. Protein product: CASSLTALEEQYF.

The chain couples TRBV2 to TRBJ2-7; 9 nucleotides agree with TRBD1. V trimming: 6 bases; J trimming: 2 bases; junction bases outside the gene matches: 5. The CDR3 covers 14 residues. The germline V gene has CDR1 SNHLY and CDR2 FYNNEI. The CDR3 coding sequence is TGTGCCAGCAGGGGGACAGGGTCCCCCTACGAGCAGTACTTC. Residues: CASRGTGSPYEQYF.

J is TRBJ2-7 and V is TRBV6-5; the D gene is possibly TRBD2 (7 bases). Deletions cut 2 bases from V and 0 bases from J, with 14 bases between. Germline CDR1 is MNHEY and CDR2 is SVGAGI. There are 16 residues in the CDR3. The CDR3 DNA reads TGTGCCAGCAGTTACGGGGGGGCAACCGGCTCCTACGAGCAGTACTTC. Translating it yields CASSYGGATGSYEQYF.

This clone was counted only a few times. This chain's CDR3 is CASSPGERNQPQHF. The CDR3 DNA sequence: TGTGCCAGTAGTCCAGGGGAAAGGAATCAGCCCCAGCATTTT. J is TRBJ1-5 and V is TRBV19; tentative D call: TRBD1 (6 bases). In germline, CDR1 is LNHDA, CDR2 SQIVND (reference sequence). Between the trimmed V and J ends, which lost 5 bases and 4 bases, there was a span of 12 bases. The CDR3 is made up of 14 amino acids.

The rearrangement uses TRBV7-9 and TRBJ2-5, with D unclear. CDR1 is SEHNR and CDR2 is FQNEAQ in the germline V gene (reference sequence). Trimming left V 0 bases short and J 3 bases short, with 8 bases between. The CDR3 has 14 residues. The CDR3 protein is CASSLASGEETQYF. Written as DNA, the CDR3 is TGTGCCAGCAGCTTAGCTTCTGGAGAAGAGACCCAGTACTTC. The full variable domain, with the rest looked up from reference TRBV7-9 and TRBJ2-5, is DTGVSQNPRHKITKRGQNVTFRCDPISEHNRLYWYRQTLGQGPEFLTYFQNEAQLEKSRLLSDRFSAERPKGSFSTLEIQRTEQGDSAMYLCASSLASGEETQYFGPGTRLLVL.

This clone showed up just a few times. This chain joins TRBV7-8 and TRBJ2-2, with D possibly TRBD2 on 6 matching bases. Trimming removed 6 bases at V and 3 bases at J, with 11 bases between. CDR1 is SGHVS, CDR2 FQNEAQ, per germline. The CDR3 consists of 14 residues. The CDR3 nucleotides read TGTGCCAGCAGGCGGGGTACTTACACCGGGGAGCTGTTTTTT. It translates to CASRRGTYTGELFF.

The chain uses TRBV19 and TRBJ2-3, with D perhaps TRBD2 (6 bases). Germline assignment: CDR1 LNHDA and CDR2 SQIVND (reference sequence). The V end lost 11 bases, the J end lost 2 bases, and 14 bases lay between the germline ends. The CDR3 is made up of 13 amino acids. The CDR3 sequence: CAGSPGDTDTQYF. The CDR3 nucleotides are TGTGCCGGATCCCCGGGGGACACAGATACGCAGTATTTT.

As DNA, the CDR3 is TGCGCCAGCAGCTCGGCCCCGGGACAGGGCGCAACTAATGAAAAACTGTTTTTT. Its translation is CASSSAPGQGATNEKLFF. The V and J genes are TRBV5-1 and TRBJ1-4, with 9 positions matching TRBD1. Trimming cost V 3 bases and J 0 bases; bases outside gene matches: 9. CDR1 is SGHRS, CDR2 YFSETQ, per germline. The CDR3 sequence is 18 residues long.

This chain links TRBV3-1 (or the pseudogene TRBV3-2) with TRBJ2-7, with a tentative D call TRBD1 (5 bases). Germline CDR1 is LGHDT and CDR2 is YNNKEL (reference sequence). V lost 2 bases and J lost 3, with 11 bases in between. CDR3 length: 14 amino acids. CDR3 residues: CASSQNGAHYEQYF. The CDR3 nucleotides are TGTGCCAGCAGCCAAAATGGGGCTCACTACGAGCAGTACTTC.

Concerning this clone itself: The germline gene is not matched at one end of the junction; a read error may be the cause. V is TRBV7-7 and J is TRBJ1-2, with a weak D call TRBD1 (5 bases). The CDR3 sequence is 15 residues long. Germline V gene data show CDR1 as SSHAT and CDR2 as FNYEAQ (reference sequence). CDR3 sequence: CASSLLARADYGYTF. For the CDR3, the DNA is TGTGCTAGCAGCTTATTGGCCAGGGCGGACTATGGCTACACCTTC.

This clone was counted once. This sequence joins TRBV19 and TRBJ1-2; 7 bases agree with TRBD1. V shed 1 base, J shed 4 bases, and the junction held 9 bases outside the gene matches. The V gene's germline CDR1 is LNHDA and CDR2 SQIVND (reference sequence). The CDR3 is 16 residues long. CDR3 nucleotides: TGTGCCAGTAGTATAGGGACCGGGACAGCATTCTATGGCTACACCTTC. This gives the protein CASSIGTGTAFYGYTF.

The chain combines TRBV5-1 with TRBJ2-5; 11 bases line up with TRBD1. The CDR3 runs to 15 residues. Germline V CDR1 and CDR2: SGHRS, YFSETQ. With V trimmed by 3 bases and J by 2 bases, 3 bases remained unmatched. In nucleotides, the CDR3 is TGCGCCAGCAGCTCTCGGGACAGGGGGCAAGAGACCCAGTACTTC. It translates to CASSSRDRGQETQYF.